A single TCR beta chain is shown here with its context. The antigen remains undetermined. There are 13 residues in the CDR3. Germline V gene data show CDR1 as ENHRY and CDR2 as SYGVKD. The V end was cut by 7 bases, the J end by 0 bases, with 10 bases between. No record was made of this donor's CMV serostatus. PCR involved 60 Vbeta and 13 Jbeta primers. Generated by immunoSEQ multiplex PCR, the TCRdb table keeps only in-frame clones and is missing some. The sample carries roughly 58,000 clones, about 83% recorded once. These data originate in a study of cytomegalovirus exposure and HLA in healthy donors. Broader study findings: Most TCRs appeared rarely, but some public TCRs recurred in many donors.

The rearrangement uses TRBV10-3 and TRBJ2-7; maybe TRBD2 (5 bases). Source material: PBMCs. The receptor comes from a human donor in good health. CDR3 sequence reads: CAIKREYSYEQYF. CDR3 in DNA: TGTGCCATCAAAAGGGAGTACTCCTACGAGCAGTACTTC.